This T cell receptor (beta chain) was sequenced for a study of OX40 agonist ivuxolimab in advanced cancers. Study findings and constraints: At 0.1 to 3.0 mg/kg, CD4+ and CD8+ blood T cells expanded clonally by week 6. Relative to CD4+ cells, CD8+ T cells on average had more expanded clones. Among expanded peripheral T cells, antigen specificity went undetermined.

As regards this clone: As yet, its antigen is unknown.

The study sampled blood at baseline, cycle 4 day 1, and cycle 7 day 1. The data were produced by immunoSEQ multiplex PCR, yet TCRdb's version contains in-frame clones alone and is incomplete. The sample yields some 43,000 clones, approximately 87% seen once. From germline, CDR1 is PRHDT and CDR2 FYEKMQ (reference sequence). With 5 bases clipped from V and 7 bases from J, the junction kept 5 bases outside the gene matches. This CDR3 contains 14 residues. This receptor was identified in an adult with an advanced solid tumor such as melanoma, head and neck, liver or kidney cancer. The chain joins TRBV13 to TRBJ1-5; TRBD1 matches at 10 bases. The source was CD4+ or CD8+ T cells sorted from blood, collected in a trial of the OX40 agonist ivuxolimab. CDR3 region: CASSPGQGFQPQHF. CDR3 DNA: TGTGCCAGCAGCCCGGGACAGGGGTTCCAGCCCCAGCATTTT. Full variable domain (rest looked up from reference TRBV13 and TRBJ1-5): AAGVIQSPRHLIKEKRETATLKCYPIPRHDTVYWYQQGPGQDPQFLISFYEKMQSDKGSIPDRFSAQQFSDYHSELNMSSLELGDSALYFCASSPGQGFQPQHFGDGTRLSIL.